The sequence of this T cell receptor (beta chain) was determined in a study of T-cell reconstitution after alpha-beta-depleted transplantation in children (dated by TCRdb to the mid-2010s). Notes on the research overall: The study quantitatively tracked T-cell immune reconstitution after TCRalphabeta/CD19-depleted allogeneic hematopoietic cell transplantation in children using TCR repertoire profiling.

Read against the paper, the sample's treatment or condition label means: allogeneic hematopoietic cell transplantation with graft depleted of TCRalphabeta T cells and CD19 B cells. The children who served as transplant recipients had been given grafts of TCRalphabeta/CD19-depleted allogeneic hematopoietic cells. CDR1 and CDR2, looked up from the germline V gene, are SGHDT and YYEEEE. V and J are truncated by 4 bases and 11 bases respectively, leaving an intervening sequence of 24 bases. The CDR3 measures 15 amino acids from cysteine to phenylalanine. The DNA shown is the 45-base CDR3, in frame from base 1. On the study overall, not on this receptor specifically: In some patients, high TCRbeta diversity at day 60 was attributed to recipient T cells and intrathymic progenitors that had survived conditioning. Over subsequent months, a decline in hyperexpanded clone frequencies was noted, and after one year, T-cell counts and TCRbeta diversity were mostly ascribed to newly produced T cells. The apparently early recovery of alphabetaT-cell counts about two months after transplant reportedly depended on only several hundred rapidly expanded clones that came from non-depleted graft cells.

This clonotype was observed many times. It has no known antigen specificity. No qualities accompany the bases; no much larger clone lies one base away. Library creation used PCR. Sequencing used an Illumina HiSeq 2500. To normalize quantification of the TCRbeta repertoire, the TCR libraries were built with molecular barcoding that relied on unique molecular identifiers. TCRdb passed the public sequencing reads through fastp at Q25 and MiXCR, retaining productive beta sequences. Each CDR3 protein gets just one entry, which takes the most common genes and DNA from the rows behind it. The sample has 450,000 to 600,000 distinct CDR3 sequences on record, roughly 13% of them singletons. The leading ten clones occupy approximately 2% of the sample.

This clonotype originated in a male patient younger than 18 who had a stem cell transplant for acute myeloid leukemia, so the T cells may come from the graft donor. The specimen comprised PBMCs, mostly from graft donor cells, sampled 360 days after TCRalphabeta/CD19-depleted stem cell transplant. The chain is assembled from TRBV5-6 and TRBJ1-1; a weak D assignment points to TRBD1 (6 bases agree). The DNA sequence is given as TGTGCCAGCAGCAAACAGGGCAAAGGAGGCAAGGACGCTTTCTTT. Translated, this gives CASSKQGKGGKDAFF.